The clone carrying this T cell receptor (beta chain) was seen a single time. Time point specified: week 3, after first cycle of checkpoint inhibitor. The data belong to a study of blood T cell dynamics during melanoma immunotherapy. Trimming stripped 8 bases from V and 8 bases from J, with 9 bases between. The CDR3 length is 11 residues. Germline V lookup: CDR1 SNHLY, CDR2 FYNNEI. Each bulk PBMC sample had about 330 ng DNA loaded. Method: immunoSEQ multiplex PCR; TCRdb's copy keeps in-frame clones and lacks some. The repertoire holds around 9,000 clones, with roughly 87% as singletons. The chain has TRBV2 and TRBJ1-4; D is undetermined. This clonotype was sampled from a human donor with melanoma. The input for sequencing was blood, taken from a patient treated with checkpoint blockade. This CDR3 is CASGQDEKLFF. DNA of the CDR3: TGTGCCAGCGGGCAGGACGAAAAACTGTTTTTT.